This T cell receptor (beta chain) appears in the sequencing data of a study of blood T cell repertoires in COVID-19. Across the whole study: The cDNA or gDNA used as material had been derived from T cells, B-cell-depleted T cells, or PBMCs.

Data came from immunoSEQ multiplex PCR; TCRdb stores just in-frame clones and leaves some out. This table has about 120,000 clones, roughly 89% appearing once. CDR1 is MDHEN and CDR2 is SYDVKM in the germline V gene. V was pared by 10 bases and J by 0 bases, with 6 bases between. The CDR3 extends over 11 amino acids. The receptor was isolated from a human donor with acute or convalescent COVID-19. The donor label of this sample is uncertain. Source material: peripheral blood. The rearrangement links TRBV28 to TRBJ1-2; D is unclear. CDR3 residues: CATSTNYGYTF. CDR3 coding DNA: TGTGCCACCTCTACTAACTATGGCTACACCTTC.